The entry below gives a single TCR beta chain sequence along with its context. Assay: immunoSEQ multiplex PCR; the TCRdb copy retains only in-frame clones and omits some. This sample has about 160,000 clones, with around 80% found just once. V was pared by 0 bases and J by 8 bases, with 19 bases between. Germline lookup yields CDR1 LNHDA and CDR2 SQIVND (reference sequence). The CDR3 runs to 17 residues. This sample was taken from a study of cytotoxic CD8 clonotypes in ibrutinib-treated CLL. Study in general: Each sample contained, on average, almost 260,000 productive templates and tens of thousands of productive rearrangements.

V gene TRBV19 combines with J gene TRBJ1-4; TRBD1 is a possible D gene (5 bases). The receptor was derived from a human donor with chronic lymphocytic leukemia. The starting material was PBMCs, obtained after 24 months of ibrutinib treatment. In DNA, the CDR3 is TGTGCCAGTAGTATAGATCTATCAAGGGGACGAAGCGAAAAACTGTTTTTT. As protein: CASSIDLSRGRSEKLFF.